This T cell receptor (beta chain) is drawn from a study of blood T cell repertoires in COVID-19. For the study at large: In each case, the material was cDNA or gDNA derived from T cells, B-cell-depleted T cells, or PBMCs.

This clone was recorded once. Per the authors' pipeline: The authors estimated nucleated cell counts from reference gene primer amplification. TCRdb keeps only in-frame clones here, not all; method: immunoSEQ multiplex PCR. The V and J calls and clone size were taken over from that table, and D and trimming were inferred from the DNA. The table records approximately 240,000 clones, about nine tenths of them present only once. Seattle's enrolled individuals joined amid active infection and were then monitored longitudinally. This receptor was taken from a man under 40 with COVID-19, enrolled during active disease. Sequenced input: peripheral blood.

CDR3 DNA: TGTGCCAGCAGCCAAGACAGGGGATCCTACACCTTC. It encodes CASSQDRGSYTF. This chain uses TRBV4-2 with TRBJ1-2, with D perhaps matching TRBD1 (6 bases). In germline, CDR1 is LGHNA, CDR2 YNFKEQ. Trimming shortened V by 0 bases and J by 10 bases, and 9 bases separated the two germline ends. The CDR3 has 12 amino acids.